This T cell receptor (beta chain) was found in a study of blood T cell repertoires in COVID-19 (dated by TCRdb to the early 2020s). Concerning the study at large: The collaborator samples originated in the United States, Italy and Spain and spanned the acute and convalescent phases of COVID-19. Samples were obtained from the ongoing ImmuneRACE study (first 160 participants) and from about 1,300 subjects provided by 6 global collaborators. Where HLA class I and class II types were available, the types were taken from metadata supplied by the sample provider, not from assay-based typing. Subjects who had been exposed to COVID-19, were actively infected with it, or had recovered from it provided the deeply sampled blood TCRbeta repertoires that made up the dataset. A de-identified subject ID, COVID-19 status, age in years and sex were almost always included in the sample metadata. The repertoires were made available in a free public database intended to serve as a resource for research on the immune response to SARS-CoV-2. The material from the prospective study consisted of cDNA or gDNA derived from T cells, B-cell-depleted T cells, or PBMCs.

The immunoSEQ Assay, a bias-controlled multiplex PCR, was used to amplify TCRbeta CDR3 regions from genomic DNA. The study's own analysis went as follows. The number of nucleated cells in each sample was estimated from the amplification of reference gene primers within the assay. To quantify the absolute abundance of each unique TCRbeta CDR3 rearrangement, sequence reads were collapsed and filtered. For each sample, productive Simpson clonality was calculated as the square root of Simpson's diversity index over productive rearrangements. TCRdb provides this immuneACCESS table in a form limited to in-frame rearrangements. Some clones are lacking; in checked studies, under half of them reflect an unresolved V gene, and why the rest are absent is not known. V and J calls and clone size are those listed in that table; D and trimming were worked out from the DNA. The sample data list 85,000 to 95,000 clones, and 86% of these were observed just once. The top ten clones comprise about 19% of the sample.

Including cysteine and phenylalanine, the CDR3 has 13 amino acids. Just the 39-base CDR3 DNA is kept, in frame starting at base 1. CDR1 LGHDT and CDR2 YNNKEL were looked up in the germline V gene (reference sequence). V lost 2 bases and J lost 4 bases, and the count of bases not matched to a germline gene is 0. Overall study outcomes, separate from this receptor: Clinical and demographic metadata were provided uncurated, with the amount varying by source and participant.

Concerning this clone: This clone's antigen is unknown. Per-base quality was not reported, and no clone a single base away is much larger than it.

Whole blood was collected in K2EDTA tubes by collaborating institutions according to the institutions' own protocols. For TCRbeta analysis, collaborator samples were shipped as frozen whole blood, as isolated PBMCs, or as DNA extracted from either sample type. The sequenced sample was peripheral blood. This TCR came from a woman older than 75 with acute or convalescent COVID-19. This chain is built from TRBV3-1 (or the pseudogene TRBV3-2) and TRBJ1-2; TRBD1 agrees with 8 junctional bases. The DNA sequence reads TGTGCCAGCAGCCAACAGGGGGCCTATGGCTACACCTTC. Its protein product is CASSQQGAYGYTF.